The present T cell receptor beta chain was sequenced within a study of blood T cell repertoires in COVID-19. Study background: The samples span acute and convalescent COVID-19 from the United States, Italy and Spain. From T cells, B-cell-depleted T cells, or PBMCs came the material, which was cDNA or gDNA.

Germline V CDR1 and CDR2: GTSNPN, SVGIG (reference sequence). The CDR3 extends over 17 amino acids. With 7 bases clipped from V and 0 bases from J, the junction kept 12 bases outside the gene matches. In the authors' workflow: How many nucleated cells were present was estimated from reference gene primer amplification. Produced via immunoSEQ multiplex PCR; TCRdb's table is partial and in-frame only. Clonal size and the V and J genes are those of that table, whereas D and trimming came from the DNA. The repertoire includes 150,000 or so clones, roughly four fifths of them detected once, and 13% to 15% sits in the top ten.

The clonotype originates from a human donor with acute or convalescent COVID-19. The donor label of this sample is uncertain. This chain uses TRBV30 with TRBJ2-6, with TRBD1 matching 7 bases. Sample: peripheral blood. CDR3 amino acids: CASSPGQIYSGANVLTF. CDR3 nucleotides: TGTGCCTCATCCCCGGGACAGATCTACTCTGGGGCCAACGTCCTGACTTTC.